This T cell receptor beta chain came from a study of immune evolution from preneoplasia to lung adenocarcinoma. Concerning this clone: Its target is not known.

Two lung cancer pathologists independently confirmed each histologic diagnosis. The CDR3 length is 19 residues. V lost 8 bases to trimming and J lost 0 bases; unmatched junction nucleotides: 13. The germline V gene has CDR1 MGHRA and CDR2 YSYEKL. Sequencing used immunoSEQ multiplex PCR; TCRdb keeps in-frame clones, though not all of them. The sample shows approximately 9,000 clones, approximately 85% of them seen only once. Notes on the study in general: Later-stage lesions seemingly showed higher T cell density and diversity than normal lung. Top clone frequencies peaked in normal lung, apparently declining through invasive adenocarcinoma.

The receptor comes from an older person with lung adenocarcinoma. Sequences were obtained from FFPE minimally invasive lung adenocarcinoma tissue. V gene TRBV4-1 combines with J gene TRBJ2-3; TRBD2 matches at 14 bases. CDR3 nucleotides: TGCGCCAGCGGATACTTAAGACTAGCGGGGGGGACTAGCACAGATACGCAGTATTTT. Amino acids: CASGYLRLAGGTSTDTQYF.